Following are 29 T cell receptor beta chains from one sample sequenced in a study of regulatory T cells in long-lasting Graves disease. The time point denotes: newly diagnosed GD, antithyroid drugs for less than 3 months. PBMC-derived RNA was used for the TCR library. With iRepertoire HTBI primers and Arm-PCR of CDR3 regions, TCR beta libraries were built. TCRdb re-derived calls from the multiplex PCR reads in MiXCR, one entry per CDR3 protein. The sample holds about 400,000 distinct CDR3 sequences, roughly 15% seen once. These sequences were also reported in another study, on T cells in Graves' hyperthyroidism and ophthalmopathy.

The sequenced sample was peripheral blood mononuclear cells (PBMCs), obtained at new diagnosis, from a patient treated with antithyroid drugs. The receptors stem from a woman aged 40 to 50 with Graves disease.

The chain carries TRBV4-1 and TRBJ1-6; D remains ambiguous. CDR3 size: 17 residues. The V gene lost 1 base and the J gene lost 2 bases, with 12 bases spanning the gap. Per germline, CDR1 MGHRA and CDR2 YSYEKL. This CDR3 is CASSQVPRLTYNSPLHF. The CDR3 DNA reads TGCGCCAGCAGCCAAGTTCCGCGTTTAACCTATAATTCACCCCTCCACTTT.

This clonotype was recorded many times. This sequence joins TRBV12-3 or TRBV12-4 and TRBJ2-6; D might be TRBD1 or TRBD2, each matching 6 bases. V lost 6 bases, J lost 5 bases, and 17 bases lay in between. CDR3 size: 16 residues. CDR3 residues: CASSKGGEPWANVLTF. CDR3 nucleotides: TGTGCCAGCAGCAAGGGGGGCGAACCCTGGGCCAACGTCCTGACTTTC.

The rearrangement uses TRBV28 and TRBJ1-1, with D perhaps TRBD1 (6 bases). V lost 6 bases and J lost 4, with 9 bases in between. Looked up from germline, CDR1 is MDHEN and CDR2 is SYDVKM. CDR3 length: 12 amino acids. CDR3 amino acids: CASSHRVTEAFF. CDR3 DNA sequence: TGTGCCAGCAGCCACAGGGTCACTGAAGCTTTCTTT.

About this clonotype itself: A read error may be the cause here, since a much bigger clone is one base away. The rearrangement uses TRBV4-1 and TRBJ1-2; D gene ambiguous. Trimming cost V 4 bases and J 5 bases, with 11 bases left between them. This CDR3 is 13 amino acids long. The V gene's germline CDR1 is MGHRA and CDR2 YSYEKL. CDR3: CASSRHEEYGYTF. CDR3 sequence (DNA): TGCGCCAGCAGCCGACATGAGGAGTATGGCTACACCTTC.

This clonotype has at least ten counts. The chain employs TRBV6-2 or TRBV6-3 and TRBJ1-1, with D possibly matching TRBD1 (5 bases). Germline values: CDR1 MNHEY, CDR2 SVGEGT. With 0 bases removed from V and 3 bases from J, the gap between germline ends came to 14 bases. The CDR3 length is 16 residues. The CDR3 loop is CASSYSGGRGYTEAFF. DNA for the CDR3: TGTGCCAGCAGTTACTCGGGGGGACGGGGGTACACTGAAGCTTTCTTT.

Written as DNA, the CDR3 is TGTGCCAGCAGTTACAGTTGGACTAGCCTAGAGTCCACAGATACGCAGTATTTT. This encodes CASSYSWTSLESTDTQYF. The chain employs TRBV6-2 or TRBV6-3 and TRBJ2-3, with 8 bases lining up with TRBD2. V lost 2 bases and J lost 2; bases outside the gene matches: 12. CDR3 length equals 18 residues. The germline gives CDR1 MNHEY, CDR2 SVGEGT.

Note on this clonotype: Given a much more abundant clone one base away, this may be a read error. This chain joins TRBV6-5 and TRBJ2-5; 8 nucleotides match TRBD1. Judging by the DNA end, TRBJ2-1 fits better; the J call may be wrong. From germline, CDR1 is MNHEY and CDR2 SVGAGI. This CDR3 is built from 18 residues. DNA for the CDR3: TGTGCCAGCAGTTACGCAATTGGCCGGACAGGGTCGGGATACGAGCAGTTCTTC. Residues: CASSYAIGRTGSGYEQFF.

This clonotype has ten or more counts. This is likely a read error, given that the CDR3 carries no conserved phenylalanine or tryptophan at its end. J is TRBJ1-1 and V is TRBV6-5; TRBD1 is a possible D gene (6 bases). The CDR3 sequence is 14 residues long. Germline assignment: CDR1 MNHEY and CDR2 SVGAGI. V was pared by 4 bases and J by 0 bases, with 9 bases between. CDR3 region: CASSFDRMNTEAFL. CDR3 coding DNA: TGTGCCAGCAGTTTCGACAGGATGAACACTGAAGCTTTCCTT.

This clonotype was found once. The rearrangement uses TRBV20-1 and TRBJ1-1, with D possibly TRBD1 on 6 matching bases. The CDR3 runs 14 residues. Germline values: CDR1 DFQATT, CDR2 SNEGSKA (reference sequence). Trimming took 0 bases from V and 4 from J, leaving 12 bases between them. The CDR3 spells CSARDDRMGTEAFF. In nucleotides, the CDR3 is TGCAGTGCTAGAGATGACAGGATGGGCACTGAAGCTTTCTTT.

CDR3 coding DNA: TGTGCCAGCAGCTTGGCCCGATCGACAGCATTTAACTATGGCTACACCTTC. Translated, it gives CASSLARSTAFNYGYTF. The chain is built from TRBV5-6 and TRBJ1-2; D is perhaps TRBD1 (5 bases). V was clipped by 0 bases and J by 1 base, with 16 bases between them. This CDR3 comprises 17 residues. From germline, CDR1 is SGHDT and CDR2 YYEEEE.

This clonotype has ten or more counts. This chain joins TRBV28 and TRBJ2-5; no firm D call. The CDR3 sequence is 14 residues long. CDR1 is MDHEN, CDR2 SYDVKM, per germline. Trimming shortened V by 2 bases and J by 5 bases, and 12 bases separated the two germline ends. The CDR3 region has the DNA TGTGCCAGCAGTTTAGGGTCACCCATGGAGACCCAGTACTTC. Amino acid sequence: CASSLGSPMETQYF.

A few counts support this clonotype. The chain is built from TRBV3-1 and TRBJ2-7; tentative D call: TRBD2 (6 bases). V was cut by 0 bases and J by 2 bases, with 17 bases left in between. The CDR3 extends over 17 amino acids. CDR1 is LGHDT and CDR2 is YNNKEL in the germline V gene (reference sequence). The CDR3 here is CASSQDESAGKPYEQYF. The CDR3 DNA follows: TGTGCCAGCAGCCAAGATGAGTCGGCGGGGAAACCCTACGAGCAGTACTTC.

The V gene is TRBV5-4, the J gene TRBJ2-7; D is perhaps TRBD1 (5 bases). The CDR3 has 13 amino acids. Germline assignment: CDR1 SGHNT and CDR2 YYREEE (reference sequence). Trimming shortened V by 6 bases and J by 2 bases, and 12 bases separated the two germline ends. The CDR3 DNA reads TGTGCCAGCAACTTTCCCAGGGCCTACGAGCAGTACTTC. Its translation is CASNFPRAYEQYF.

This clonotype has a count of ten or more. The V and J genes are TRBV5-4 and TRBJ2-1, with 9 bases fitting TRBD1. Germline CDR1 SGHNT, CDR2 YYREEE (reference sequence). Trimming removed 2 bases from V and 5 bases from J; junction bases left unmatched: 5. The length of the CDR3 is 15 residues. CDR3 residues: CASSFAGTGNNEQFF. In DNA form, the CDR3 reads TGTGCCAGCAGCTTCGCCGGGACAGGGAACAATGAGCAGTTCTTC.

This clonotype was seen a handful of times. The rearrangement joins TRBV6-2 or TRBV6-3 to TRBJ2-7; the D call may be TRBD1 or TRBD2 (6 bases each). Germline CDR1 MNHEY, CDR2 SVGEGT. V dropped 5 bases and J dropped 6 bases, with 14 bases sitting between them. The CDR3 loop spans 13 amino acids. CDR3: CASSPKGGSEQYF. The DNA for the CDR3 is TGTGCCAGCAGTCCTAAGGGGGGTTCCGAGCAGTACTTC.

This clonotype was found many times. The V and J genes are TRBV28 and TRBJ2-7; TRBD1 matches at 8 bases. CDR3 length: 15 residues. V was pared by 4 bases and J by 3 bases, with 8 bases of the junction left unmatched. Germline-derived CDR1 and CDR2 are MDHEN and SYDVKM. CDR3 protein: CASSYPDREFYEQYF. The CDR3 DNA reads as TGTGCCAGCAGTTATCCGGACAGGGAATTCTACGAGCAGTACTTC.

This clonotype was counted between two and nine times. This chain uses TRBV6-1 with TRBJ2-7, with TRBD1 matching 8 bases. The CDR3 is 15 amino acids. Germline V gene sequence: CDR1 MNHNS, CDR2 SASEGT. The trim removed 4 bases at V and 2 bases at J, leaving 7 bases unmatched. CDR3 bases: TGTGCCAGCAGTGGACAGGGGACTCGTCCCTACGAGCAGTACTTC. Amino acid sequence: CASSGQGTRPYEQYF.

This clonotype was observed at least ten times. The rearrangement joins TRBV28 to TRBJ1-3; perhaps TRBD1 as D (6 bases). Trimming stripped 2 bases from V and 9 bases from J, with 26 bases between. The CDR3 loop spans 18 amino acids. CDR1 is MDHEN and CDR2 is SYDVKM in the germline V gene. The CDR3 spells CASSLAPGHSPRGSTIYF. The CDR3 bases are TGTGCCAGCAGTTTAGCCCCGGGACACTCTCCGAGGGGGAGCACCATATATTTT.

This clonotype has a count of ten or more. V gene TRBV12-3 or TRBV12-4 combines with J gene TRBJ1-1, with 11 bases fitting TRBD1. V lost 7 bases and J lost 5; bases outside the gene matches: 12. CDR3 length equals 16 residues. The CDR3 DNA reads as TGTGCCAGCACCCCCGGGGGGGGACAGGGGGTTACTGAAGCTTTCTTT. Its translation: CASTPGGGQGVTEAFF.

The rearrangement uses TRBV6-1 and TRBJ1-2; D is perhaps TRBD1 (5 bases). Per germline, CDR1 MNHNS and CDR2 SASEGT. V lost 3 bases to trimming and J lost 7 bases, with 9 bases between them. The CDR3 loop spans 12 amino acids. CDR3 sequence: CASSDRVGGYTF. The CDR3 DNA reads as TGTGCCAGCAGTGACAGGGTGGGTGGCTACACCTTC.

Notes on this clonotype: Just one base apart from a much larger clone, this may be a read error. CDR3 loop: CASRTDDSEQFF. The CDR3 DNA is TGTGCCAGCAGGACAGACGACAGTGAGCAGTTCTTC. J is TRBJ2-1 and V is TRBV2; D is perhaps TRBD1 (5 bases). The V gene's germline CDR1 is SNHLY and CDR2 FYNNEI. V was shortened by 6 bases and J by 9 bases, with 12 bases between the two germline ends. The CDR3 runs to 12 residues.

The V call is TRBV12-3 or TRBV12-4, the J call TRBJ2-6, with no clear D. The CDR3 is 16 amino acids. V lost 5 bases and J 0 bases, leaving 11 bases between the germline ends. The DNA for the CDR3 is TGTGCCAGCAGTACTTACGGTTACTCTGGGGCCAACGTCCTGACTTTC. Residues: CASSTYGYSGANVLTF.

The chain combines TRBV6-2 or TRBV6-3 with TRBJ2-2; D may correspond to TRBD1 or TRBD2 (5 bases each). In germline, CDR1 is MNHEY, CDR2 SVGEGT. The V gene lost 5 bases and the J gene lost 5 bases, with 18 bases spanning the gap. The CDR3 loop spans 16 amino acids. CDR3 sequence reads: CASSEVGGVITGELFF. The CDR3 DNA is TGTGCCAGCAGTGAAGTTGGGGGTGTGATTACCGGGGAGCTGTTTTTT.

This clonotype was observed a handful of times. CDR3 sequence: CASSIPGGYNEQFF. CDR3 nucleotides: TGTGCCAGTAGTATACCGGGAGGGTACAATGAGCAGTTCTTC. The chain recombines TRBV19 with TRBJ2-1, with 8 positions matching TRBD2. Germline CDR1 and CDR2: LNHDA and SQIVND (reference sequence). The V and J ends lost 2 bases and 4 bases, in that order; junction bases with no gene match: 1. The CDR3 runs 14 residues.

This clonotype occurred a few times. V usage is TRBV5-4 and J usage is TRBJ2-5; TRBD1 agrees at 7 bases. The trim removed 1 base at V and 3 bases at J, leaving 9 bases unmatched. CDR1 is SGHNT and CDR2 is YYREEE in the germline V gene (reference sequence). This CDR3 has 16 residues. This CDR3 is CASSLSQGVLKETQYF. The CDR3 DNA follows: TGTGCCAGCAGCTTGAGCCAGGGGGTACTAAAAGAGACCCAGTACTTC.

This clonotype was seen ten or more times. This sequence joins TRBV28 and TRBJ2-1; 8 bases are a match to TRBD2. The CDR3 is made up of 14 amino acids. The germline V gene encodes CDR1 MDHEN and CDR2 SYDVKM. V was pared by 7 bases and J by 0 bases, with 2 bases of the junction left unmatched. The CDR3 region has the DNA TGTGCCAGCACCAGCGGGAGCTCCTACAATGAGCAGTTCTTC. Its protein product is CASTSGSSYNEQFF.

Notes on this clonotype: It may be a read error: a sequence one base away is much more abundant. The rearrangement joins TRBV6-4 to TRBJ1-6, with D unclear. Germline CDR1 reads MRHNA; CDR2 reads SNTAGT. V lost 5 bases and J lost 8, with 16 bases in between. The CDR3 consists of 15 residues. CDR3 sequence (DNA): TGTGCCAGCAGTCAGCTCTCTGACCCTGATTCACCCCTCCACTTT. Its translation: CASSQLSDPDSPLHF.

This clonotype was recorded many times. The rearrangement joins TRBV9 to TRBJ2-5; D gene uncertain. Trimming pared 4 bases from V and 1 base from J, leaving 11 bases between. CDR3 length: 14 residues. Looked up from germline, CDR1 is SGDLS and CDR2 is YYNGEE. CDR3 nucleotides: TGTGCCAGCAGCCCACGGAGCCGCCAAGAGACCCAGTACTTC. Translation gives CASSPRSRQETQYF.

There are many counts of this clonotype. The chain combines TRBV28 with TRBJ2-7; D is possibly TRBD2 (5 bases). The CDR3 has 12 amino acids. Between the trimmed V and J ends, which lost 0 bases and 6 bases, there was a span of 6 bases. Germline V gene data show CDR1 as MDHEN and CDR2 as SYDVKM. The CDR3 reads CASSLWGVEQYF. In DNA form, the CDR3 reads TGTGCCAGCAGTTTATGGGGAGTCGAGCAGTACTTC.